The clone carrying this TCR beta chain was picked up a small number of times. Antigen specificity is unknown. The data originate from a study of T cells after yellow fever vaccination. The overall study: It was SMART-Seq v4 Ultra Low Input that prepared the fractions with low cell numbers.

Study-level findings and limits: The secondary response showed a weaker magnitude and a faster peak, day 5 versus 15.

Germline CDR1 and CDR2: MNHNY and SVGAGI (reference sequence). With 2 bases removed from V and 0 bases from J, the gap between germline ends came to 8 bases. This CDR3 region has 15 residues. Using its own MiXCR run on the 5' RACE reads, TCRdb lists one record per CDR3 protein. The table has under 200,000 distinct CDR3 sequences, around 7.3% seen once. The sample was CD4+ T cells sorted from PBMCs, taken 5 days after the first yellow fever vaccination. V usage is TRBV6-6 and J usage is TRBJ1-3; D ambiguous. The clonotype was recovered from a man aged 18 to 30 who received the YFV17D yellow fever vaccine. The CDR3 nucleotides are TGTGCCAGCAGTTACGCGCAGCCCTCTGGAAACACCATATATTTT. Its translation is CASSYAQPSGNTIYF.